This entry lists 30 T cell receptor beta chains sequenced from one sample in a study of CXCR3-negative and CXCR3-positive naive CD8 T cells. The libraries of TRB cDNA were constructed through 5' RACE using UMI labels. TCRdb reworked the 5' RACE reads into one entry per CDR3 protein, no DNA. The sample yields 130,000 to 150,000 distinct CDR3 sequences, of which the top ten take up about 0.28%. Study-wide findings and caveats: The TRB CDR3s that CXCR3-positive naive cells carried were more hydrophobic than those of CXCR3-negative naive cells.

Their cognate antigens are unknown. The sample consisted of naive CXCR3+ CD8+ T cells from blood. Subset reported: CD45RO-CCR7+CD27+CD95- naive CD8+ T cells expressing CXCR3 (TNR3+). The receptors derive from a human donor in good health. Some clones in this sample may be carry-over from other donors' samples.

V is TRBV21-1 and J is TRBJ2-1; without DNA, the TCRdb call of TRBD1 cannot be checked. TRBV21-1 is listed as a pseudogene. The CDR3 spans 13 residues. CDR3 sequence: CASSNGRGNEQFF.

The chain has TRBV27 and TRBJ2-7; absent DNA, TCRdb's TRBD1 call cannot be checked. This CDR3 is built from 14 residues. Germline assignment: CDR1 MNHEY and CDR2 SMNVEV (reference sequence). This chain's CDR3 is CASSLSGQTYEQYF.

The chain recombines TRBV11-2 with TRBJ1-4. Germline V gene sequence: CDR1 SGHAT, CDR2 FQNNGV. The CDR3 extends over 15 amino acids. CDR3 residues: CASRWDSGGGEKLFF.

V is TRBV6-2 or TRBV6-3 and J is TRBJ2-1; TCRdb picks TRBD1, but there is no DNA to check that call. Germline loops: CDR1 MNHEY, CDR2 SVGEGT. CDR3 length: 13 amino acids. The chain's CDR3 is CASSYPGVGEQFF.

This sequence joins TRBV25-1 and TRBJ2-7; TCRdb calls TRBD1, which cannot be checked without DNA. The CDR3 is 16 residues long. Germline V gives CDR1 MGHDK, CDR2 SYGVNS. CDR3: CASSPPRGPSSYEQYF.

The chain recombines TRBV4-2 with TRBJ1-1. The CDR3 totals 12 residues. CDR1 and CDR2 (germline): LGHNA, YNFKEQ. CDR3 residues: CASSQDSQQAFF.

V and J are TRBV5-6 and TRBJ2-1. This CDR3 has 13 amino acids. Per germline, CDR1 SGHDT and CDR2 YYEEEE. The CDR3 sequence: CASSLGIEVEQFF. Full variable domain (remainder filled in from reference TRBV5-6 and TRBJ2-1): DAGVTQSPTHLIKTRGQQVTLRCSPKSGHDTVSWYQQALGQGPQFIFQYYEEEERQRGNFPDRFSGHQFPNYSSELNVNALLLGDSALYLCASSLGIEVEQFFGPGTRLTVL.

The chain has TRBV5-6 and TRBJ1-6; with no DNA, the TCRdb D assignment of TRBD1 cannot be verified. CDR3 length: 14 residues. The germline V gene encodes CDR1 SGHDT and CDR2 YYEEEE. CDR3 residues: CASSFQGTNSPLHF.

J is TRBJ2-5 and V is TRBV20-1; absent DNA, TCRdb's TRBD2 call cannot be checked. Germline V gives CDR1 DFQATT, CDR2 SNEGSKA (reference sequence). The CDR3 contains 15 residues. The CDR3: CSARDFYGDQETQYF.

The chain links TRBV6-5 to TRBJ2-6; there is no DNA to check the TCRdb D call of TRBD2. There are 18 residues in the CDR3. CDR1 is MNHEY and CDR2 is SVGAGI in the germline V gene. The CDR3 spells CASRALAGGFSGANVLTF.

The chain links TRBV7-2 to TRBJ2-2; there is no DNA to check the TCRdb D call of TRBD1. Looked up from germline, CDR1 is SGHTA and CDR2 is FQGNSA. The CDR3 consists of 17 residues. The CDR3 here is CASSLSRDRARIGELFF.

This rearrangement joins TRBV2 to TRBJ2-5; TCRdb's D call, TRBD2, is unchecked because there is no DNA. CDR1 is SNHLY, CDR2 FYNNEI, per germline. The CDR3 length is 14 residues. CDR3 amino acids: CACTPRGVQETQYF.

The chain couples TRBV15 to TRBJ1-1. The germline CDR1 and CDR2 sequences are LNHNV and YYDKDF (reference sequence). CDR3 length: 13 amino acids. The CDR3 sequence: CATKDQENTEAFF.

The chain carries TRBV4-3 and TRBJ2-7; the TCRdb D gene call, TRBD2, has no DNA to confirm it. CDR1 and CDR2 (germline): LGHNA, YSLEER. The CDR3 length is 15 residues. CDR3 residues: CASSQGGQGPYEQYF.

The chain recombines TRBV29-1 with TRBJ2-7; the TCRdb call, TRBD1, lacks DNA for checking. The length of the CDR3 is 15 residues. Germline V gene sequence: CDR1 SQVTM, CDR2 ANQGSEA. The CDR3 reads CSVEAETGDTYEQYF.

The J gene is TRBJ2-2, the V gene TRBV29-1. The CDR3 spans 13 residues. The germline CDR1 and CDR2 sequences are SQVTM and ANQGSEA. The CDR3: CSVEDSISGELFF.

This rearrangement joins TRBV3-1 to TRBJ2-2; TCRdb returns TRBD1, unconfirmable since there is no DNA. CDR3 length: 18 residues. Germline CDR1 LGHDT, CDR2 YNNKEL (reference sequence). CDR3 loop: CASSQVWDGGTNTGELFF.

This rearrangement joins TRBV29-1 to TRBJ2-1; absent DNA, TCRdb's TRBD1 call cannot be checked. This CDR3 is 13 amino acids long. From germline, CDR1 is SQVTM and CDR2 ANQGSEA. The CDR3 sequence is CSMGQVSYNEQFF.

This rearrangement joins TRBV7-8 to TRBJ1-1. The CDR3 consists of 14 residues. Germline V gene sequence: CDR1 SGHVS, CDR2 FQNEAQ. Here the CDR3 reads CASSLGREVIEAFF. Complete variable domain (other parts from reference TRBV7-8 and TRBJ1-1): GAGVSQSPRYKVAKRGQDVALRCDPISGHVSLFWYQQALGQGPEFLTYFQNEAQLDKSGLPSDRFFAERPEGSVSTLKIQRTQQEDSAVYLCASSLGREVIEAFFGQGTRLTVV.

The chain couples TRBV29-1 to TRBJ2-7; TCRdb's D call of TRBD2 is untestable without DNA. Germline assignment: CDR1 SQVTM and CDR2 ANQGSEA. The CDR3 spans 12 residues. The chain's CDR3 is CSAGTSGYEQYF.

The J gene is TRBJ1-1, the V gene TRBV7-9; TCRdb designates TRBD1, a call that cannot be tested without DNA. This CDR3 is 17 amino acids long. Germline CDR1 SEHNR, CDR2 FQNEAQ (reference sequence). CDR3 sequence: CASSLDSSTGMNTEAFF.

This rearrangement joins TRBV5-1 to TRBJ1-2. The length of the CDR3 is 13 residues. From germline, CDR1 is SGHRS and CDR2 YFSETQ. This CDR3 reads CASSSLNGEGYTF.

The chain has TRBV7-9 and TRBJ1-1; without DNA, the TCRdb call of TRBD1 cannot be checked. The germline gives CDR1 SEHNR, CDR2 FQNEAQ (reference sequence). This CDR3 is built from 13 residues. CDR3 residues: CASSAAGDTEAFF.

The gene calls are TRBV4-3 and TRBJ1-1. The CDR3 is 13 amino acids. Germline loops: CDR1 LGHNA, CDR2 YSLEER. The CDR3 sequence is CASRNSWGTEAFF.

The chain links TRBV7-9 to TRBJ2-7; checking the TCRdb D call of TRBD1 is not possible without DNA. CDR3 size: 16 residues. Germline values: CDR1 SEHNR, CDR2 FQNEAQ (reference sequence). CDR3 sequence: CASSRRGVGRDYEQYF.

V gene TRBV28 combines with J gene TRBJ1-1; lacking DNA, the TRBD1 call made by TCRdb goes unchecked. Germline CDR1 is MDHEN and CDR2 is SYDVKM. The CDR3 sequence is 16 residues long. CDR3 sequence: CASSVLGQGMITEAFF.

The CDR3: CASSVQRVSYEQYF. The genes are TRBV28 and TRBJ2-7; with no DNA, the TCRdb D assignment of TRBD2 cannot be verified. The CDR3 consists of 14 residues. Germline CDR1 is MDHEN and CDR2 is SYDVKM.

The CDR3 sequence is CSAQGGRSSYEQYF. This sequence joins TRBV20-1 and TRBJ2-7; TCRdb's assignment of TRBD1 cannot be checked, as there is no DNA. Germline V gives CDR1 DFQATT, CDR2 SNEGSKA (reference sequence). The CDR3 is made up of 14 amino acids.

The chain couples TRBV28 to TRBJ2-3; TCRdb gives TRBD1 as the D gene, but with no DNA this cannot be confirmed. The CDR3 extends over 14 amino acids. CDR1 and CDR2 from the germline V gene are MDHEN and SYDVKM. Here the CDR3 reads CASTRDGGTDTQYF.

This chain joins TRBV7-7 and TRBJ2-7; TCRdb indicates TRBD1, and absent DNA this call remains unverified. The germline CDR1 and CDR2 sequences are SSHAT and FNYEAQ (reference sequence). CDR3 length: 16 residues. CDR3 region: CASSQPRDRAVYEQYF.